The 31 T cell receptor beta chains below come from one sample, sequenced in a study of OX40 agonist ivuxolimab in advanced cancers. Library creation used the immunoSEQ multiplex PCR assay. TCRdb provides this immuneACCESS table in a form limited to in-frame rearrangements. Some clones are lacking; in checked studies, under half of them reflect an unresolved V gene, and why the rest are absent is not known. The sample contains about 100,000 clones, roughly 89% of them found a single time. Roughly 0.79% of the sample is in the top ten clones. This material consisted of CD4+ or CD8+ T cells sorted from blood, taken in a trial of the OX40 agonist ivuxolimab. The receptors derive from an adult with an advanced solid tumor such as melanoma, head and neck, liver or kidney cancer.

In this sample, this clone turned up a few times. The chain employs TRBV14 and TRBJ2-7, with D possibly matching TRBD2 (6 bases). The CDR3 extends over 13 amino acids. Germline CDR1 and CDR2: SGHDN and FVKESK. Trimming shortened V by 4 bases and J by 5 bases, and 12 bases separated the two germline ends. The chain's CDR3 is CASSPRLGDEQYF. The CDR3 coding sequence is TGTGCCAGCAGCCCCCGACTAGGGGACGAGCAGTACTTC.

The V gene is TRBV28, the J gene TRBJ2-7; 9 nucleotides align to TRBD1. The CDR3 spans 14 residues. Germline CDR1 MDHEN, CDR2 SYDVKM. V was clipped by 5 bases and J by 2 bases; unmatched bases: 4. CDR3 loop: CASSPGQGTYEQYF. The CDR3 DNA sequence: TGTGCCAGCAGTCCGGGACAGGGTACCTACGAGCAGTACTTC. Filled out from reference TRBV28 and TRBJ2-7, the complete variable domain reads DVKVTQSSRYLVKRTGEKVFLECVQDMDHENMFWYRQDPGLGLRLIYFSYDVKMKEKGDIPEGYSVSREKKERFSLILESASTNQTSMYLCASSPGQGTYEQYFGPGTRLTVT.

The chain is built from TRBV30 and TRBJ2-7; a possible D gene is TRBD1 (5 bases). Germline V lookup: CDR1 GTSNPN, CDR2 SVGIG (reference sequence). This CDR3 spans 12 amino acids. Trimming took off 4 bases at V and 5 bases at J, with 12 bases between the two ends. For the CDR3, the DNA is TGTGCCTGGAAGGGGCCCCCCAACGAGCAGTACTTC. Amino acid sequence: CAWKGPPNEQYF.

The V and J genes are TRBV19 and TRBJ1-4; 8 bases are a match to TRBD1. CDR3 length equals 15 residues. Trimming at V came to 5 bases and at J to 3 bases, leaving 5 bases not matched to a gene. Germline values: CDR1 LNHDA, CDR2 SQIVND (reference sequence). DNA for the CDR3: TGTGCCAGTAGTCCCAGGGGGCAGGCTAATGAAAAACTGTTTTTT. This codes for CASSPRGQANEKLFF.

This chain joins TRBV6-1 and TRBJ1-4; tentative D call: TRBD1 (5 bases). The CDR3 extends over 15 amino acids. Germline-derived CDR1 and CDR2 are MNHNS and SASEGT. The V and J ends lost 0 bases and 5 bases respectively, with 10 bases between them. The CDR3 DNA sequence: TGTGCCAGCAGTGAAGCCGGGACGGCAAATGAAAAACTGTTTTTT. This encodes CASSEAGTANEKLFF.

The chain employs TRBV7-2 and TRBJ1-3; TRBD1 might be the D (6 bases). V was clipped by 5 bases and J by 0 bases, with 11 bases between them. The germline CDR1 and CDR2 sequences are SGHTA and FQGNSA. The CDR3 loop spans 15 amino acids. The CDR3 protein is CASSARTASGNTIYF. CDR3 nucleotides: TGTGCCAGCAGCGCAAGGACAGCCTCTGGAAACACCATATATTTT.

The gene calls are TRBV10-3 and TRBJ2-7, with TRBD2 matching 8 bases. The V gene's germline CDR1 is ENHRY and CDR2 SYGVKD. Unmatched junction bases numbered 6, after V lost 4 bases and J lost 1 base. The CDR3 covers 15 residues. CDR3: CAISVPGGVSYEQYF. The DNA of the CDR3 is TGTGCCATCAGTGTTCCGGGGGGGGTTTCCTACGAGCAGTACTTC.

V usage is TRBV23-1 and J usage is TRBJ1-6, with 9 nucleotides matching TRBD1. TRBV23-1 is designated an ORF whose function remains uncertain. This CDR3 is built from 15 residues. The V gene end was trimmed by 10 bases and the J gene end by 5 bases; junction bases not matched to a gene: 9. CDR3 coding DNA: TGCGCCACCCTAAACAGGGGGCCCGATAATTCACCCCTCCACTTT. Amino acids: CATLNRGPDNSPLHF.

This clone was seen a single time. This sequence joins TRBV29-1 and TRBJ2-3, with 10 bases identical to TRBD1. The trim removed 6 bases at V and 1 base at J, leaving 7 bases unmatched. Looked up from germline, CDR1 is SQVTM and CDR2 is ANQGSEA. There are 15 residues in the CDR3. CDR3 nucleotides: TGCAGCGTAAGACAGGGGGCGATCGGCACAGATACGCAGTATTTT. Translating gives CSVRQGAIGTDTQYF.

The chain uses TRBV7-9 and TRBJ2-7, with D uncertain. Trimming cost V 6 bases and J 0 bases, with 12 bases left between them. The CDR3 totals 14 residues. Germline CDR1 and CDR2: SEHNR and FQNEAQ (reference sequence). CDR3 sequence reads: CASSSSGSSYEQYF. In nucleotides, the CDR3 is TGTGCCAGCAGTTCAAGTGGTAGCTCCTACGAGCAGTACTTC.

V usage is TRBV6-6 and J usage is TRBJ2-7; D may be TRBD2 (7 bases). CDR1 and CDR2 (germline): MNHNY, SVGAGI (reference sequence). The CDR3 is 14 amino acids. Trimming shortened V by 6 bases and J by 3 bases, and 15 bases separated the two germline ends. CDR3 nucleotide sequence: TGTGCCAGCAGCGGGGGCGGGAGACACTACGAGCAGTACTTC. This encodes CASSGGGRHYEQYF.

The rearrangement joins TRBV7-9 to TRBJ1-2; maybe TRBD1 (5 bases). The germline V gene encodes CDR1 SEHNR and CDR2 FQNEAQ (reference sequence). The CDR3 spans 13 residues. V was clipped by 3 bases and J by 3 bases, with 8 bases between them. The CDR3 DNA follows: TGTGCCAGCAGCTTCGGCAGGGACTATGGCTACACCTTC. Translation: CASSFGRDYGYTF. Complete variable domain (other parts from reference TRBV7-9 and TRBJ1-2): DTGVSQNPRHKITKRGQNVTFRCDPISEHNRLYWYRQTLGQGPEFLTYFQNEAQLEKSRLLSDRFSAERPKGSFSTLEIQRTEQGDSAMYLCASSFGRDYGYTFGSGTRLTVV.

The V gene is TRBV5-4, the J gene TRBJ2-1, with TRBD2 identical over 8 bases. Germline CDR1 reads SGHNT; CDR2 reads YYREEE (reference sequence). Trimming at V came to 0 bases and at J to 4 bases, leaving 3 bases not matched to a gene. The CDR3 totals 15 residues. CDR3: CASSLVASGYNEQFF. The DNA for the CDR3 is TGTGCCAGCAGCTTGGTGGCTAGCGGGTACAATGAGCAGTTCTTC.

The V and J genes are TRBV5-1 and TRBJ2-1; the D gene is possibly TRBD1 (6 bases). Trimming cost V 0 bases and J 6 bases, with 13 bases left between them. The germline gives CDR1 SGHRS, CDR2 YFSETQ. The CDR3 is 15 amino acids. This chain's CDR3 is CASSLETGGSNEQFF. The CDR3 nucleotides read TGCGCCAGCAGCTTGGAGACAGGTGGATCCAATGAGCAGTTCTTC.

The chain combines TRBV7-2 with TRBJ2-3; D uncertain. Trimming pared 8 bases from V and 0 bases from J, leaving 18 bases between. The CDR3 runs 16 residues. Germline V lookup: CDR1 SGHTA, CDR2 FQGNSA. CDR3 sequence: CASGVSLSWSTDTQYF. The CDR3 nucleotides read TGTGCCAGCGGGGTCTCGCTGTCTTGGAGCACAGATACGCAGTATTTT.

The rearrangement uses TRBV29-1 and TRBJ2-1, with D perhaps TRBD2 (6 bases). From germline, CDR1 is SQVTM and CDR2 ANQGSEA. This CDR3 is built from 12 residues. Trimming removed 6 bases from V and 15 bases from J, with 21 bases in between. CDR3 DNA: TGCAGCGTCGCCGTGGGACTCACTTTTTTGTTCTTC. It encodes CSVAVGLTFLFF.

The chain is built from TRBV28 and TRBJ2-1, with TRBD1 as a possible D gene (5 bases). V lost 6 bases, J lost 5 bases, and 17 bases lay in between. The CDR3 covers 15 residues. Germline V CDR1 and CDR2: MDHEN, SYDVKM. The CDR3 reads CASSLVQGTHNEQFF. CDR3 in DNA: TGTGCCAGCAGCCTCGTCCAGGGTACCCACAATGAGCAGTTCTTC.

This CDR3 reads CAWSAQQGAFNGYTF. In nucleotides, the CDR3 is TGTGCCTGGAGTGCTCAGCAGGGGGCGTTCAATGGCTACACCTTC. V and J are TRBV30 and TRBJ1-2; 8 bases are a match to TRBD1. The CDR3 is 15 residues long. Germline trimming cut 1 base from V and 6 bases from J; bases unmatched to any gene: 10. Germline assignment: CDR1 GTSNPN and CDR2 SVGIG (reference sequence).

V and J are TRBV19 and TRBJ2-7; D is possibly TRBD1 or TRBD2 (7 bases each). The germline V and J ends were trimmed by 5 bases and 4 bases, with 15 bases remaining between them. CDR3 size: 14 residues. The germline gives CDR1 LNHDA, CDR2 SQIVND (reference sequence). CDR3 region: CASSPQGGLYEQYF. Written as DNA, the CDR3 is TGTGCCAGTAGTCCGCAGGGGGGGCTGTACGAGCAGTACTTC. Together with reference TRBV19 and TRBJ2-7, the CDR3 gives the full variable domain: DGGITQSPKYLFRKEGQNVTLSCEQNLNHDAMYWYRQDPGQGLRLIYYSQIVNDFQKGDIAEGYSVSREKKESFPLTVTSAQKNPTAFYLCASSPQGGLYEQYFGPGTRLTVT.

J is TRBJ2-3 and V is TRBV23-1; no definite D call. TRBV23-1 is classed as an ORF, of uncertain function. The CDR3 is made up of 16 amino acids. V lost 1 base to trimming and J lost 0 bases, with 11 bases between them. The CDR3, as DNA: TGCGCCAGCAGTCAATGGCGAGCGATCAGCACAGATACGCAGTATTTT. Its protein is CASSQWRAISTDTQYF.

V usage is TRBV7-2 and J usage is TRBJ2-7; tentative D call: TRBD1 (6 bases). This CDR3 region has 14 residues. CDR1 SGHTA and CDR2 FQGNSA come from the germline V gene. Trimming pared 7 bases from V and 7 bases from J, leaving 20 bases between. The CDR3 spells CASTFGQGQGEQYF. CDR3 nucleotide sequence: TGTGCCAGCACCTTCGGGCAGGGGCAGGGGGAGCAGTACTTC.

CDR3: CASSSRQANEKLFF. In DNA, the CDR3 is TGCGCCAGCAGCTCACGACAGGCGAATGAAAAACTGTTTTTT. The chain joins TRBV5-1 to TRBJ1-4; D might be TRBD1 (6 bases). The V and J ends lost 3 bases and 5 bases respectively, with 11 bases between them. CDR3 length: 14 amino acids. CDR1 SGHRS and CDR2 YFSETQ come from the germline V gene.

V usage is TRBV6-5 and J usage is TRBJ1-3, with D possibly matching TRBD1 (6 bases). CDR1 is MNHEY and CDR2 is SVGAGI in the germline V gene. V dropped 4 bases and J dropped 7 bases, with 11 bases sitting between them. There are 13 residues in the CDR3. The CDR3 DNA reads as TGTGCCAGCAGTTTGACAGGACGGAACACCATATATTTT. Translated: CASSLTGRNTIYF.

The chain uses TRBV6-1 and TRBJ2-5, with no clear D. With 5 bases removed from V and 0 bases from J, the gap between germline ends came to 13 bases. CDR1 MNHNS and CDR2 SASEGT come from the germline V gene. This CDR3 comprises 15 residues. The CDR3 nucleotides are TGTGCCAGCAGTCTCACTAACTTGTACCAAGAGACCCAGTACTTC. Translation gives CASSLTNLYQETQYF.

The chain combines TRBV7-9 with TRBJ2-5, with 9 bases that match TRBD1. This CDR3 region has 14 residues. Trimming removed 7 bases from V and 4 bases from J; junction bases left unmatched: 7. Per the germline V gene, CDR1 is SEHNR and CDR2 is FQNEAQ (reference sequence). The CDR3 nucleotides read TGTGCCAGCAAGAATCAACAGGGGGCAGAGACCCAGTACTTC. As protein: CASKNQQGAETQYF. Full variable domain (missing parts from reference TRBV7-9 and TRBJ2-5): DTGVSQNPRHKITKRGQNVTFRCDPISEHNRLYWYRQTLGQGPEFLTYFQNEAQLEKSRLLSDRFSAERPKGSFSTLEIQRTEQGDSAMYLCASKNQQGAETQYFGPGTRLLVL.

CDR3: CASNLDDRSGELFF. CDR3 nucleotide sequence: TGTGCCAGCAACCTCGATGACAGGTCCGGGGAGCTGTTTTTT. This chain connects TRBV5-8 to TRBJ2-2, with D tentatively TRBD1 (6 bases). With 6 bases removed from V and 6 bases from J, the gap between germline ends came to 15 bases. CDR1 and CDR2 from the germline V gene are SGHTS and YDEGEE. The CDR3 contains 14 residues.

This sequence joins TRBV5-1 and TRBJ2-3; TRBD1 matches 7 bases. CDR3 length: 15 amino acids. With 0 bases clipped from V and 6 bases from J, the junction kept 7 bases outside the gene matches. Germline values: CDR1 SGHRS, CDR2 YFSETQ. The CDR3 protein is CASSLADIRGDTQYF. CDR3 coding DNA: TGCGCCAGCAGCTTGGCCGATATCAGGGGGGATACGCAGTATTTT.

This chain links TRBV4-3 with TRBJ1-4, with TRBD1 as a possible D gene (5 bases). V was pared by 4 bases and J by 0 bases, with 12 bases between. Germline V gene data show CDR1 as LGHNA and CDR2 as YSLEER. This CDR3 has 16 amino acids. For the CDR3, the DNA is TGCGCCAGCAGCCCGGGACCACTGTCAACTAATGAAAAACTGTTTTTT. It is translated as CASSPGPLSTNEKLFF.

CDR3 DNA sequence: TGTGCCAGCAGTGAGGGACGGAACACAGATACGCAGTATTTT. Amino acid sequence: CASSEGRNTDTQYF. The rearrangement joins TRBV6-4 to TRBJ2-3, with D perhaps TRBD1 or TRBD2 (5 bases each). Germline V gene data show CDR1 as MRHNA and CDR2 as SNTAGT. Trimming took off 3 bases at V and 2 bases at J, with 9 bases between the two ends. The CDR3 is 14 amino acids.

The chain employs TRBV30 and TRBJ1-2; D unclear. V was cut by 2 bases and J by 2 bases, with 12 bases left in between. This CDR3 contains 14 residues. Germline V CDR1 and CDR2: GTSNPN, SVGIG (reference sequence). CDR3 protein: CAWSPSTANYGYTF. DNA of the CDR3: TGTGCCTGGAGTCCATCTACAGCAAACTATGGCTACACCTTC.

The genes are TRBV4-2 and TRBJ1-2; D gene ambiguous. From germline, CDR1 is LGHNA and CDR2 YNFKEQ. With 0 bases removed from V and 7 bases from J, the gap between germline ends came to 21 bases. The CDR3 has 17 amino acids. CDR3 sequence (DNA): TGTGCCAGCAGCCAAGATATTCCCCCAGCCGGGATAGGTGGCTACACCTTC. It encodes CASSQDIPPAGIGGYTF.